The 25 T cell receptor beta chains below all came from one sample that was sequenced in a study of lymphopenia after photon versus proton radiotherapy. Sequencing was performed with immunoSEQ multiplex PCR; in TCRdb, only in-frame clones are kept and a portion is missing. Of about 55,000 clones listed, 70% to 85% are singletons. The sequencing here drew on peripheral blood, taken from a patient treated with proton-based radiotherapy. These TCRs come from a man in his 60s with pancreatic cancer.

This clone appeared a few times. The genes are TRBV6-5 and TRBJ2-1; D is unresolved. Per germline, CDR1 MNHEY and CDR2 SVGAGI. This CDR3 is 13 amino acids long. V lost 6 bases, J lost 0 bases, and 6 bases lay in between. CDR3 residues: CASRRSSYNEQFF. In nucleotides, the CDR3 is TGTGCCAGCAGGCGGAGCTCCTACAATGAGCAGTTCTTC.

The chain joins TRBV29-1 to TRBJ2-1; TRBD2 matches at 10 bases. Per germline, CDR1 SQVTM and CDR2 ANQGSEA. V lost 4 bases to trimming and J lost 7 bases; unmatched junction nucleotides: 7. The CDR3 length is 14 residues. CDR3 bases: TGCAGCGTTGTTACTAGCGGGAAATTAAATGAGCAGTTCTTC. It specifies CSVVTSGKLNEQFF.

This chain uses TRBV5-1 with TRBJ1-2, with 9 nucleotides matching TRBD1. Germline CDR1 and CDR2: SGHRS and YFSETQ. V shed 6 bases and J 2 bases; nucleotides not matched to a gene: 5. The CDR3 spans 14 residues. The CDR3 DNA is TGCGCCAGCACACGGGACAGGGTGAACTATGGCTACACCTTC. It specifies CASTRDRVNYGYTF.

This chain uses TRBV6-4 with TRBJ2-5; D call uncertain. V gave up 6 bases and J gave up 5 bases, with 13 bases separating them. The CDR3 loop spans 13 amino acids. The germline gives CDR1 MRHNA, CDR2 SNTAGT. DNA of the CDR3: TGTGCCAGCAGCGTCGACTTGGGGGAGACCCAGTACTTC. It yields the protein CASSVDLGETQYF.

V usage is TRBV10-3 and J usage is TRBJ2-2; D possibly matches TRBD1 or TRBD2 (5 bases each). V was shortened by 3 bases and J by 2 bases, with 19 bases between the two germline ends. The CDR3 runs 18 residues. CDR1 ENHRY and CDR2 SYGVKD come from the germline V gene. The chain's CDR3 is CAISDHKSGGRNTGELFF. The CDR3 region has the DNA TGTGCCATCAGTGACCACAAAAGTGGGGGACGAAACACCGGGGAGCTGTTTTTT.

CDR3 amino acids: CASSGSLRGGANVLTF. As DNA, the CDR3 is TGTGCCAGCAGCGGAAGCCTTAGGGGTGGGGCCAACGTCCTGACTTTC. The rearrangement uses TRBV9 and TRBJ2-6, with D possibly TRBD1 on 5 matching bases. Germline lookup yields CDR1 SGDLS and CDR2 YYNGEE. This CDR3 contains 16 residues. V was clipped by 3 bases and J by 3 bases, with 13 bases between them.

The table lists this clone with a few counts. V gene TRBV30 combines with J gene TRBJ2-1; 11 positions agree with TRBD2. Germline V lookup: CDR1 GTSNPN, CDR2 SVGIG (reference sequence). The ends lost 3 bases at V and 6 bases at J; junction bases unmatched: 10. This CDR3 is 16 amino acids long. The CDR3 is CAWSASWLAGGNEQFF. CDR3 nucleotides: TGTGCCTGGAGCGCCAGCTGGCTAGCGGGAGGCAATGAGCAGTTCTTC. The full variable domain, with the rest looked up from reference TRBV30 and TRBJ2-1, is SQTIHQWPATLVQPVGSPLSLECTVEGTSNPNLYWYRQAAGRGLQLLFYSVGIGQISSEVPQNLSASRPQDRQFILSSKKLLLSDSGFYLCAWSASWLAGGNEQFFGPGTRLTVL.

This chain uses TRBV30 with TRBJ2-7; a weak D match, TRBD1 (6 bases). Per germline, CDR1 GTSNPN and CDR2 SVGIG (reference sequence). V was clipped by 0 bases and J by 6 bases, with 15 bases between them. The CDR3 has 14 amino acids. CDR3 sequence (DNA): TGTGCCTGGAGTGTACTACAGGGAGTTAGCGAGCAGTACTTC. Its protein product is CAWSVLQGVSEQYF.

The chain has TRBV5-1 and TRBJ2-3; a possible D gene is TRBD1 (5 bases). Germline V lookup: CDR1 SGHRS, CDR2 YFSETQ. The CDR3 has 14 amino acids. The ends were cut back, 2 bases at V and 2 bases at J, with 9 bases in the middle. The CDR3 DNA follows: TGCGCCAGCAGCTTCGGACAAATCACAGATACGCAGTATTTT. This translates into CASSFGQITDTQYF.

The CDR3 nucleotides are TGTGCCAGCAGTTCTGGACTAGGGGGGTCCTACGAGCAGTACTTC. Translated, it gives CASSSGLGGSYEQYF. The chain is built from TRBV28 and TRBJ2-7, with a weak D call TRBD2 (7 bases). CDR1 is MDHEN and CDR2 is SYDVKM in the germline V gene. The CDR3 runs to 15 residues. V lost 4 bases to trimming and J lost 1 base, with 14 bases between them.

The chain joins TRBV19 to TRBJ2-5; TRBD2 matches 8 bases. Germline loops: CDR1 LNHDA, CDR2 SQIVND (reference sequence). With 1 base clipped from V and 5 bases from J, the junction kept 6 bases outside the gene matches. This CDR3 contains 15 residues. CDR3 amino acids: CASSIGTSNVETQYF. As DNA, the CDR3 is TGTGCCAGTAGTATAGGGACTAGCAACGTCGAGACCCAGTACTTC.

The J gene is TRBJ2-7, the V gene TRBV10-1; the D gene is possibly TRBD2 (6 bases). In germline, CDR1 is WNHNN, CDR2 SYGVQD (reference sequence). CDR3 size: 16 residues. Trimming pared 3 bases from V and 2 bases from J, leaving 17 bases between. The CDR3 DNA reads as TGCGCCAGCAGTGATTTGAGGCGGGAATCACCCTACGAGCAGTACTTC. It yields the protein CASSDLRRESPYEQYF.

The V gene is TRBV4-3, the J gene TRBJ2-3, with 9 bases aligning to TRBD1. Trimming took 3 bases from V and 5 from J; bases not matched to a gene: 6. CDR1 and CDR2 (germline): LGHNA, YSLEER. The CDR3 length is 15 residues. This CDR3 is CASSQGGQGLDTQYF. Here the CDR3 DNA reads TGCGCCAGCAGCCAGGGGGGACAGGGCTTAGATACGCAGTATTTT.

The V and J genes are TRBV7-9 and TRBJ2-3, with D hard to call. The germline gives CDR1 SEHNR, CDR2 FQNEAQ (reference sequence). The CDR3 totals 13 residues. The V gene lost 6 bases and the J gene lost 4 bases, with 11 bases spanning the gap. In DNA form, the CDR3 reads TGTGCCAGCAGTCCGAAGGGTCCAGATACGCAGTATTTT. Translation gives CASSPKGPDTQYF.

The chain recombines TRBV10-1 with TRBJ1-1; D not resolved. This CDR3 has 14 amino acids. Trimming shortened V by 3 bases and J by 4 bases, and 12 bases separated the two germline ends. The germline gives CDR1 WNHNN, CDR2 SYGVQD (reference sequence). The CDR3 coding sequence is TGCGCCAGCAGTGAACTAAGAGGCTTCACTGAAGCTTTCTTT. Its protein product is CASSELRGFTEAFF.

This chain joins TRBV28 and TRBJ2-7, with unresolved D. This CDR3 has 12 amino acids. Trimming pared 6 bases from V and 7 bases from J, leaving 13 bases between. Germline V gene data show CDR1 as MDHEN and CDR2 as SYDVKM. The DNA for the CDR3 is TGTGCCAGCAGCTTCGGGCCTTGGGAGCAGTACTTC. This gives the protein CASSFGPWEQYF.

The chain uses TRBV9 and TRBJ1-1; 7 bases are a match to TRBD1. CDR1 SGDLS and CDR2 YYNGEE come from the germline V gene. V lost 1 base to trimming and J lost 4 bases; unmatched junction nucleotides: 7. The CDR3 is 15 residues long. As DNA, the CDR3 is TGTGCCAGCAGCGTACTGACAGGGTGGGCCACTGAAGCTTTCTTT. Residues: CASSVLTGWATEAFF.

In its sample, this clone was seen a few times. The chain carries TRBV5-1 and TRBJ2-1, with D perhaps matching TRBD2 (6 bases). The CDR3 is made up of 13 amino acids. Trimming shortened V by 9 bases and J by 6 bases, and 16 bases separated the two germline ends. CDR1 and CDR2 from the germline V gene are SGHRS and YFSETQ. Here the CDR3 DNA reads TGCGCCACGGGGCGGGATAAGGGCAATGAGCAGTTCTTC. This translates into CATGRDKGNEQFF.

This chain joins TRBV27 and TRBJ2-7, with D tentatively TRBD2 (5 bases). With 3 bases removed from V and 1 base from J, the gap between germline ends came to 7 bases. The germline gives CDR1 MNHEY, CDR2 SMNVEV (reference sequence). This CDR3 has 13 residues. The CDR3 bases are TGTGCCAGCAGTTTCCGGGGATCCTACGAGCAGTACTTC. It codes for CASSFRGSYEQYF.

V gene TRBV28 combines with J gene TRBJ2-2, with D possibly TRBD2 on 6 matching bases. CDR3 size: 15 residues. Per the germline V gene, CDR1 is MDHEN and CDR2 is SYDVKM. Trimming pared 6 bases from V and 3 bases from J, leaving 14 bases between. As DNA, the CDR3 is TGTGCCAGCAGGGGACTGGACGGATACACCGGGGAGCTGTTTTTT. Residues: CASRGLDGYTGELFF.

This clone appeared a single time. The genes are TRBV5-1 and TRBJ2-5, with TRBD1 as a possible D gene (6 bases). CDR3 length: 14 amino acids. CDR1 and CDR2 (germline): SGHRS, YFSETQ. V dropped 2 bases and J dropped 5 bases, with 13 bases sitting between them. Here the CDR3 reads CASSFNRDGETQYF. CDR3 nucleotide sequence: TGCGCCAGCAGCTTTAACAGGGATGGGGAGACCCAGTACTTC.

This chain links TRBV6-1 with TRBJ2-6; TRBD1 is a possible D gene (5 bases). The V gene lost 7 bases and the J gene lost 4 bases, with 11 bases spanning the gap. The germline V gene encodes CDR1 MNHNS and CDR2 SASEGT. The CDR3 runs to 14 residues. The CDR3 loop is CASTPKGGANVLTF. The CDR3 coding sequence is TGTGCCAGCACCCCGAAGGGGGGGGCCAACGTCCTGACTTTC.

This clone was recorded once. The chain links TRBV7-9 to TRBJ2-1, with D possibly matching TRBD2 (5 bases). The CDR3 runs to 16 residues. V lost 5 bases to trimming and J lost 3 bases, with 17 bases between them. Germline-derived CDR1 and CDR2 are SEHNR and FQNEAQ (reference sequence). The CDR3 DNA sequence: TGTGCCAGCAGCCCCACCCGAGGAGGCGGCTACAATGAGCAGTTCTTC. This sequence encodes CASSPTRGGGYNEQFF.

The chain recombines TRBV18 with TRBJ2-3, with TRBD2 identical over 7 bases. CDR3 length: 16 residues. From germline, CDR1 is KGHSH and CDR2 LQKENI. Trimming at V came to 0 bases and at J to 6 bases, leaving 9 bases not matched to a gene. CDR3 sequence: CASSPPSGGQSDTQYF. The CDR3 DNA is TGTGCCAGCTCACCACCGTCGGGAGGCCAATCGGATACGCAGTATTTT.

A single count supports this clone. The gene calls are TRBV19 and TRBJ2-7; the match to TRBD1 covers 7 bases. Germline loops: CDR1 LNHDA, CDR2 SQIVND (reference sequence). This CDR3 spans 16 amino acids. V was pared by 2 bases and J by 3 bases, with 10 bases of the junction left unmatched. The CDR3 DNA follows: TGTGCCAGTAGTATAAACGGACAGGCGGGTATCTACGAGCAGTACTTC. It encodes CASSINGQAGIYEQYF. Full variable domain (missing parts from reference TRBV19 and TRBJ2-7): DGGITQSPKYLFRKEGQNVTLSCEQNLNHDAMYWYRQDPGQGLRLIYYSQIVNDFQKGDIAEGYSVSREKKESFPLTVTSAQKNPTAFYLCASSINGQAGIYEQYFGPGTRLTVT.